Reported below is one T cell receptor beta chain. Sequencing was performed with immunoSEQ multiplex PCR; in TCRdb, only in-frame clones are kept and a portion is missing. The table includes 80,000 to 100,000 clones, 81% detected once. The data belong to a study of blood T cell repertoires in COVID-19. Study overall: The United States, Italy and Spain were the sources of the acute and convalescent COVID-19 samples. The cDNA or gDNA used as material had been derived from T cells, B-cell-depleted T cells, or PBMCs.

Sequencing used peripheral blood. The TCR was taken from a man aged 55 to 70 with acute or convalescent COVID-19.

The DNA of the CDR3 is TGTGCCAGCAGCCACCACCGGGGCCAAGAGACCCAGTACTTC. It specifies CASSHHRGQETQYF. The chain carries TRBV3-1 (or the pseudogene TRBV3-2) and TRBJ2-5; D might be TRBD2 (5 bases). There are 14 residues in the CDR3. V was trimmed by 3 bases and J by 1 base, leaving 9 bases between them. Germline CDR1 and CDR2: LGHDT and YNNKEL (reference sequence).